This T cell receptor beta chain appears in the sequencing data of a study of cytomegalovirus exposure and HLA in healthy donors. Regarding the study as a whole: A later analysis linked a missense variant in DCLRE1C to the trimming of TCR beta V and J genes.

Primers included in the PCR were 60 Vbeta and 13 Jbeta primers. Data came from immunoSEQ multiplex PCR; TCRdb stores just in-frame clones and leaves some out. The sample records 110,000 or so clones, more than 80% being singletons. As regards this clone: Its antigen is as yet unknown.

This CDR3 contains 11 residues. The germline V gene has CDR1 MDHEN and CDR2 SYDVKM. The V gene lost 7 bases and the J gene lost 3 bases, with 6 bases spanning the gap. This receptor was obtained from a young man in good health and CMV-seronegative. The sequenced sample consisted of PBMCs. The V and J genes are TRBV28 and TRBJ1-1; D is undetermined. DNA for the CDR3: TGTGCCAGCATCTTTTACACTGAAGCTTTCTTT. Protein: CASIFYTEAFF.